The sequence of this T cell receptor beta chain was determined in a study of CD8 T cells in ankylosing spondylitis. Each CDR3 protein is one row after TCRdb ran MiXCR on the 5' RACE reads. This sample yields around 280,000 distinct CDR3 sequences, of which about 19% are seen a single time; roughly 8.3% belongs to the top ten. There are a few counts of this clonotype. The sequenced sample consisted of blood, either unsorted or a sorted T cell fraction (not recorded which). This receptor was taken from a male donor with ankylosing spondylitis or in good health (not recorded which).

The CDR3 DNA sequence: TGTGCCAGCAGCTCCCAGGGGCTTGGCCTCTATGGCTACACCTTC. Its translation is CASSSQGLGLYGYTF. V and J are TRBV7-2 and TRBJ1-2; weak D call: TRBD1 (6 bases). The V end lost 4 bases, the J end lost 4 bases, and 16 bases lay between the germline ends. This CDR3 spans 15 amino acids. Per germline, CDR1 SGHTA and CDR2 FQGNSA.